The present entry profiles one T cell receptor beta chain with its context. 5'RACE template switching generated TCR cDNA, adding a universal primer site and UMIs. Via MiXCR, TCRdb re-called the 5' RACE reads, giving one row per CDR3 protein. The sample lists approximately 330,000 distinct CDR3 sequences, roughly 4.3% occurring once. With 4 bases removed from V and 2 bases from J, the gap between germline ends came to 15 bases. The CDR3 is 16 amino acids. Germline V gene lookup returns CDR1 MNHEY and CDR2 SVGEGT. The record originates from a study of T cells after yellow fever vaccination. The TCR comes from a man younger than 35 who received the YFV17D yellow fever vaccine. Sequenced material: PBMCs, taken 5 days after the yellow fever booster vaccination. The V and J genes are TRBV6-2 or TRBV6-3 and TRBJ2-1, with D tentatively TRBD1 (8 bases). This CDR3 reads CASSFRGGQAYNEQFF. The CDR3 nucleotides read TGTGCCAGCAGTTTCCGCGGGGGACAGGCCTACAATGAGCAGTTCTTC.